The 16 T cell receptor beta chains below come from one sample, sequenced in a study of blood T cells in healthy people across ages. Primed by a sample-barcoded 5' primer and a J-beta primer mix, a second PCR proceeded for roughly 7 to 11 cycles. MiXCR was run by TCRdb on the 5' RACE reads, yielding one entry per CDR3 protein. The table lists about 1,000,000 distinct CDR3 sequences, under 45% of them singletons. The specimen was blood. Source of these receptors: a woman aged 60 to 75 in good health.

This clonotype has a count of ten or more. The rearrangement uses TRBV29-1 and TRBJ2-7; the D gene could be TRBD1 or TRBD2 (6 bases each). Germline V gene data show CDR1 as SQVTM and CDR2 as ANQGSEA. V gave up 5 bases and J gave up 8 bases, with 19 bases separating them. CDR3 length: 13 residues. CDR3 amino acids: CSVYKEGVSKQYF. CDR3 nucleotides: TGCAGCGTTTACAAGGAGGGGGTTTCCAAGCAGTACTTC.

The chain joins TRBV25-1 to TRBJ2-5; possible D gene TRBD1, 5 bases. Germline V gene data show CDR1 as MGHDK and CDR2 as SYGVNS. CDR3 size: 16 residues. Trimming removed 6 bases at V and 4 bases at J, with 21 bases between. The CDR3 DNA reads TGTGCCAGCAGAGCCCAGGGTGGCGGTGGATTAGAGACCCAGTACTTC. This gives the protein CASRAQGGGGLETQYF.

This clonotype was seen a handful of times. The CDR3 DNA reads TGCAGCGTTGCCCCGGCAAAACGCACCGGGGAGCTGTTTTTT. Translated: CSVAPAKRTGELFF. V and J are TRBV29-1 and TRBJ2-2; D is undetermined. Germline values: CDR1 SQVTM, CDR2 ANQGSEA. The CDR3 runs 14 residues. V dropped 4 bases and J dropped 4 bases, with 13 bases sitting between them.

This clonotype was counted between two and nine times. CDR3 region: CASSLGGKEQYF. CDR3 sequence (DNA): TGTGCCAGCAGCTTAGGAGGGAAAGAGCAGTACTTC. This chain connects TRBV7-2 to TRBJ2-7; a weak D match, TRBD2 (5 bases). Germline loops: CDR1 SGHTA, CDR2 FQGNSA. Trimming left V 1 base short and J 7 bases short, with 8 bases between. The CDR3 spans 12 residues.

Concerning this clonotype: This may stem from a read error, because a much larger clone lies one nucleotide away. The gene calls are TRBV12-3 or TRBV12-4 and TRBJ2-1; D might be TRBD2 (7 bases). Trimming removed 10 bases at V and 0 bases at J, with 16 bases between. The CDR3 extends over 15 amino acids. The CDR3 sequence is CATLGGVSSYNEQFF. The DNA of the CDR3 is TGTGCCACCCTAGGGGGGGTGAGCTCCTACAATGAGCAGTTCTTC.

The chain couples TRBV5-1 to TRBJ2-7; TRBD2 matches at 9 bases. V gave up 3 bases and J gave up 6 bases; unmatched junction bases: 16. Germline CDR1 is SGHRS and CDR2 is YFSETQ. CDR3 length: 17 residues. In DNA, the CDR3 is TGCGCCAGCAGCTCCCCCAAGGGCGGGAGGGCCTTAGGCGAGCAGTACTTC. As protein: CASSSPKGGRALGEQYF.

This chain joins TRBV4-2 and TRBJ2-1, with D possibly being TRBD1 or TRBD2 (5 bases each). Trimming took off 1 base at V and 6 bases at J, with 13 bases between the two ends. The germline gives CDR1 LGHNA, CDR2 YNFKEQ. CDR3 length: 15 residues. This CDR3 is CASSQGEGRLNEQFF. In DNA form, the CDR3 reads TGTGCCAGCAGCCAAGGAGAGGGGCGCCTCAATGAGCAGTTCTTC.

The gene calls are TRBV20-1 and TRBJ2-3; D unclear. V was trimmed by 5 bases and J by 5 bases, leaving 8 bases between them. Germline V lookup: CDR1 DFQATT, CDR2 SNEGSKA (reference sequence). This CDR3 spans 11 amino acids. Here the CDR3 DNA reads TGCAGTGCTCCTGATGGAGATACGCAGTATTTT. Amino acids: CSAPDGDTQYF.

CDR3 nucleotide sequence: TGTGCCAGCAGCAAACGAGACACAGCCCCAGATGGCTACACCTTC. Amino acids: CASSKRDTAPDGYTF. The chain employs TRBV11-2 and TRBJ1-2; D unresolved. The V and J ends lost 5 bases and 6 bases respectively, with 19 bases between them. Germline loops: CDR1 SGHAT, CDR2 FQNNGV. The CDR3 is 15 residues long.

Comments on this clonotype: This may come from a read error, since a much larger clone is one base off. V usage is TRBV6-1 and J usage is TRBJ2-6; no firm D call. The CDR3 covers 20 residues. V was cut by 8 bases and J by 5 bases, with 31 bases left in between. Germline assignment: CDR1 MNHNS and CDR2 SASEGT. The CDR3 DNA reads TGTGCCAGCTCCCCTTTCGGGCAGCTTGTTCCCGCTTCGTGGGCCAACGTCCTGACTTTC. Its translation is CASSPFGQLVPASWANVLTF.

This chain uses TRBV27 with TRBJ2-7; D unclear. CDR1 MNHEY and CDR2 SMNVEV come from the germline V gene (reference sequence). Trimming cost V 6 bases and J 0 bases, with 15 bases left between them. The CDR3 sequence is 15 residues long. Written as DNA, the CDR3 is TGTGCCAGCAGGCGGTATATCGGAAGCTCCTACGAGCAGTACTTC. Protein sequence: CASRRYIGSSYEQYF.

Only a few counts were recorded for this clonotype. V and J are TRBV5-1 and TRBJ2-7, with D uncertain. Trimming shortened V by 5 bases and J by 2 bases, and 11 bases separated the two germline ends. The germline gives CDR1 SGHRS, CDR2 YFSETQ. The CDR3 extends over 13 amino acids. The CDR3 loop is CASRRDKAYEQYF. Here the CDR3 DNA reads TGCGCCAGCAGAAGGGATAAGGCCTACGAGCAGTACTTC. Full variable domain (remainder filled in from reference TRBV5-1 and TRBJ2-7): KAGVTQTPRYLIKTRGQQVTLSCSPISGHRSVSWYQQTPGQGLQFLFEYFSETQRNKGNFPGRFSGRQFSNSRSEMNVSTLELGDSALYLCASRRDKAYEQYFGPGTRLTVT.

This clonotype appeared a single time. A junction end diverges from the germline sequence, so it may reflect a read error. The chain recombines TRBV12-3 or TRBV12-4 with TRBJ1-5; D not certain. This CDR3 has 15 amino acids. The CDR3 DNA reads TGTGCCTGCAGTTCTGAGAGGGTACGCAATCAGCCCCAGCATTTT. Translation gives CACSSERVRNQPQHF.

This clonotype was seen only a few times. V is TRBV21-1 and J is TRBJ2-3; TRBD2, the table's D call, lacks a check against the DNA. TRBV21-1 represents a pseudogene. The length of the CDR3 is 14 residues. Here the CDR3 DNA reads TGTGCCAGTGCTTCGGCTAGCGGCCCAGATACGCAGTATTTT. It yields the protein CASASASGPDTQYF.

This chain connects TRBV20-1 to TRBJ2-1; unclear D gene. From germline, CDR1 is DFQATT and CDR2 SNEGSKA (reference sequence). Trimming pared 2 bases from V and 0 bases from J, leaving 17 bases between. The CDR3 totals 17 residues. This chain's CDR3 is CSARSAWFQSSYNEQFF. CDR3 nucleotides: TGCAGTGCTAGAAGCGCCTGGTTCCAAAGCTCCTACAATGAGCAGTTCTTC.

This clonotype was recorded many times. The V gene is TRBV12-3 or TRBV12-4, the J gene TRBJ1-2, with D perhaps matching TRBD1 (5 bases). V shed 6 bases and J shed 2 bases, with 13 bases lying between them. This CDR3 has 14 amino acids. The CDR3 DNA sequence: TGTGCCAGCAGCCCCGGGACCAGCAACTATGGCTACACCTTC. Residues: CASSPGTSNYGYTF.